This T cell receptor (beta chain) was sequenced during a study of OX40 agonist ivuxolimab in advanced cancers. Across the study: With ivuxolimab, an agonistic anti-OX40 (CD134) antibody, patients were treated. Study results and limitations: CD8+ T cells averaged more expanded clones than CD4+.

TCRdb keeps only in-frame clones here, not all; method: immunoSEQ multiplex PCR. Seen here are over 100,000 clones, approximately 90% observed once, and the top ten hold 1.1%. Looked up from germline, CDR1 is SNHLY and CDR2 is FYNNEI. The length of the CDR3 is 14 residues. Exclusion of a patient followed from autoimmune disease history or systemic immunosuppression. Peripheral blood came from all dose cohorts at three timepoints. A word on this clone: Its matching antigen is unknown.

Sample: CD4+ or CD8+ T cells sorted from blood, taken in a trial of the OX40 agonist ivuxolimab. The chain uses TRBV2 and TRBJ2-5, with 7 bases that match TRBD1. The J call could be wrong; TRBJ2-7 is a better fit for the DNA end. This clonotype originated in an adult with an advanced solid tumor such as melanoma, head and neck, liver or kidney cancer. DNA for the CDR3: TGTGCCAGCAGTACACAGGGGACCTTCTACGAGCAGTACTTC. Translating gives CASSTQGTFYEQYF.